This T cell receptor beta chain is drawn from a study of CD8 T cells in Susac syndrome. CDR1 is MNHEY, CDR2 SVGAGI, per germline. This CDR3 has 18 residues. Unmatched junction bases numbered 14, after V lost 2 bases and J lost 3 bases. RNA in amounts of roughly 0.5 to 1 ug was reverse transcribed with random hexamers. MiXCR, applied by TCRdb to the immunoSEQ multiplex PCR reads, yields one record per CDR3 protein. Of some 300,000 distinct CDR3 sequences listed, around 85% are singletons. This clonotype was sampled from a human donor with multiple sclerosis. The chain joins TRBV6-5 to TRBJ2-7, with 9 bases that match TRBD2. Sequenced: CD8+ T cells from PBMCs. Written as DNA, the CDR3 is TGTGCCAGCAGTTACCCGCCACAGAGTAGCGGGAGTTTCTACGAGCAGTACTTC. Translating gives CASSYPPQSSGSFYEQYF.